The 30 T cell receptor beta chains reported below all come from one sample, sequenced in a study of shared clonotypes between healthy human individuals. Positive CCR7 selection of CD45RO-negative cells yielded the naive CD8 cells, and terminally differentiated effector memory CD45RA+ cells were excluded. Using immunoSEQ multiplex PCR, the repertoire was profiled, and TCRdb retains in-frame clones only, with some absent. The profile covers about 2.1 million clones, with just under 95% appearing a single time and 1.5% to 2% taken by the ten largest. The sample comprised naive CD8+ T cells from PBMCs. These receptors all come from a man between 18 and 29 years old in good health. Some clones in this sample may be carry-over from other donors' samples.

The chain uses TRBV27 and TRBJ2-7; tentative D call: TRBD2 (6 bases). Looked up from germline, CDR1 is MNHEY and CDR2 is SMNVEV (reference sequence). This CDR3 region has 13 residues. Deletions cut 8 bases from V and 7 bases from J, with 18 bases between. The CDR3 is CASHSGLLSEQYF. CDR3 nucleotide sequence: TGTGCCAGCCACTCGGGACTCCTCTCGGAGCAGTACTTC.

Worth noting for this clone: At one boundary the junction diverges from the germline segment, which might be a read error. CDR3 sequence: CASSQARAHTDTQYF. In DNA form, the CDR3 reads TGTGCCAGCAGTCAAGCCCGGGCACACACAGATACGCAGTATTTT. This chain connects TRBV14 to TRBJ2-3; D is unresolved. The CDR3 loop spans 15 amino acids. Germline assignment: CDR1 SGHDN and CDR2 FVKESK.

The V call is TRBV7-9, the J call TRBJ1-2; tentatively, D is TRBD1 (6 bases). Per the germline V gene, CDR1 is SEHNR and CDR2 is FQNEAQ (reference sequence). V was shortened by 5 bases and J by 7 bases, with 14 bases between the two germline ends. This CDR3 contains 13 residues. The CDR3 region is CASSPPGAGGYTF. CDR3 DNA: TGTGCCAGCAGCCCCCCGGGGGCGGGTGGCTACACCTTC. The full variable domain, in which reference TRBV7-9 and TRBJ1-2 provide the parts outside the CDR3, is DTGVSQNPRHKITKRGQNVTFRCDPISEHNRLYWYRQTLGQGPEFLTYFQNEAQLEKSRLLSDRFSAERPKGSFSTLEIQRTEQGDSAMYLCASSPPGAGGYTFGSGTRLTVV.

In regard to this clone: Different DNA sequences within this sample yield the same CDR3. The chain links TRBV11-2 to TRBJ2-7; 13 bases align to TRBD2. Looked up from germline, CDR1 is SGHAT and CDR2 is FQNNGV. The CDR3 extends over 15 amino acids. Unmatched junction bases numbered 3, after V lost 4 bases and J lost 3 bases. The CDR3 reads CASSSRTSGSYEQYF. CDR3 DNA: TGTGCCAGCAGCTCGAGGACTAGCGGGAGCTACGAGCAGTACTTC.

The rearrangement joins TRBV15 to TRBJ2-5, with 16 bases aligning to TRBD2. V shed 7 bases and J 3 bases; nucleotides not matched to a gene: 5. The CDR3 spans 16 residues. CDR1 and CDR2 from the germline V gene are LNHNV and YYDKDF (reference sequence). The CDR3 sequence is CATTLGLAGGEETQYF. CDR3 nucleotides: TGTGCCACCACCTTGGGACTAGCGGGAGGGGAAGAGACCCAGTACTTC.

This chain connects TRBV27 to TRBJ2-1; the D is unclear. This CDR3 has 15 residues. Germline V CDR1 and CDR2: MNHEY, SMNVEV (reference sequence). V lost 2 bases and J lost 5, with 13 bases in between. The DNA of the CDR3 is TGTGCCAGCAGTTTAAACAACCTTCCTAACAATGAGCAGTTCTTC. It translates to CASSLNNLPNNEQFF.

The chain recombines TRBV4-1 with TRBJ1-1; 7 bases fit TRBD1. Trimming removed 0 bases from V and 4 bases from J; junction bases left unmatched: 11. CDR1 MGHRA and CDR2 YSYEKL come from the germline V gene. The CDR3 is made up of 17 amino acids. The CDR3 DNA reads as TGCGCCAGCAGCCAAGACTTGAGGGGGCTGGATAGCACTGAAGCTTTCTTT. Its translation is CASSQDLRGLDSTEAFF.

This chain connects TRBV29-1 to TRBJ1-1; tentatively, D is TRBD1 (6 bases). This CDR3 spans 13 amino acids. Trimming shortened V by 4 bases and J by 5 bases, and 14 bases separated the two germline ends. Per the germline V gene, CDR1 is SQVTM and CDR2 is ANQGSEA. The CDR3 sequence is CSVAGGARTEAFF. DNA for the CDR3: TGCAGCGTTGCGGGGGGGGCGCGGACTGAAGCTTTCTTT.

The CDR3, as DNA: TGTGCCAGCAGCCCGCCCGGAGACTACGAGCAGTACTTC. Encoded protein: CASSPPGDYEQYF. The chain couples TRBV5-8 to TRBJ2-7; no definite D call. The CDR3 runs 13 residues. Per the germline V gene, CDR1 is SGHTS and CDR2 is YDEGEE. Deletions cut 4 bases from V and 3 bases from J, with 11 bases between. Using reference TRBV5-8 and TRBJ2-7 for the parts outside the CDR3, the full variable domain is EAGVTQSPTHLIKTRGQQATLRCSPISGHTSVYWYQQALGLGLQFLLWYDEGEERNRGNFPPRFSGRQFPNYSSELNVNALELEDSALYLCASSPPGDYEQYFGPGTRLTVT.

The J gene is TRBJ1-4, the V gene TRBV7-9, with a possible D match to TRBD1 (5 bases). V was clipped by 5 bases and J by 0 bases, with 16 bases between them. The CDR3 contains 17 residues. Germline assignment: CDR1 SEHNR and CDR2 FQNEAQ (reference sequence). CDR3 sequence reads: CASSGHLGAATNEKLFF. CDR3 nucleotides: TGTGCCAGCAGCGGACACTTAGGGGCGGCAACTAATGAAAAACTGTTTTTT.

The chain couples TRBV9 to TRBJ2-1; TRBD1 matches at 7 bases. Germline V gene lookup returns CDR1 SGDLS and CDR2 YYNGEE. This CDR3 region has 18 residues. Trimming removed 4 bases from V and 6 bases from J; junction bases left unmatched: 19. The CDR3 here is CASSPASEWLGQSNEQFF. CDR3 coding DNA: TGTGCCAGCAGCCCAGCTTCCGAGTGGCTGGGACAGAGCAATGAGCAGTTCTTC.

This sequence joins TRBV2 and TRBJ1-1, with TRBD1 matching 7 bases. Germline V gene data show CDR1 as SNHLY and CDR2 as FYNNEI. The CDR3 sequence is 16 residues long. The trim removed 1 base at V and 1 base at J, leaving 6 bases unmatched. CDR3 nucleotides: TGTGCCAGCAGTGAAGTCGCAGGGGGGGAGAACACTGAAGCTTTCTTT. This encodes CASSEVAGGENTEAFF.

This clone was picked up one time. The J gene is TRBJ2-1, the V gene TRBV12-5; weak D call: TRBD1 (5 bases). V was clipped by 1 base and J by 10 bases, with 8 bases between them. The CDR3 runs to 12 residues. Germline-derived CDR1 and CDR2 are LGHNT and FRNRAP. CDR3 loop: CASGLGQQEQFF. CDR3 sequence (DNA): TGTGCTAGTGGTTTGGGACAGCAAGAGCAGTTCTTC.

Worth noting for this clone: The sample has other DNA sequences that encode this CDR3 too. The CDR3 reads CASSHGGNTEAFF. CDR3 bases: TGTGCCAGCAGCCATGGGGGTAACACTGAAGCTTTCTTT. The V gene is TRBV7-9, the J gene TRBJ1-1, with a possible D match to TRBD1 (5 bases). CDR3 length: 13 residues. V lost 5 bases and J lost 2, with 9 bases in between. In germline, CDR1 is SEHNR, CDR2 FQNEAQ (reference sequence).

The rearrangement joins TRBV7-2 to TRBJ2-5, with TRBD2 matching 14 bases. V lost 4 bases to trimming and J lost 5 bases; unmatched junction nucleotides: 3. The CDR3 length is 15 residues. Germline V gene sequence: CDR1 SGHTA, CDR2 FQGNSA. CDR3 sequence: CASSSGTSGSETQYF. The CDR3 DNA reads TGTGCCAGCAGCTCGGGGACTAGCGGGAGCGAGACCCAGTACTTC.

V usage is TRBV5-1 and J usage is TRBJ2-2, with D tentatively TRBD2 (6 bases). Trimming removed 0 bases at V and 5 bases at J, with 11 bases between. CDR1 is SGHRS, CDR2 YFSETQ, per germline. The CDR3 totals 15 residues. The CDR3 DNA follows: TGCGCCAGCAGCTTGGCGATGGGGGGAACCGGGGAGCTGTTTTTT. This gives the protein CASSLAMGGTGELFF.

The genes are TRBV7-8 and TRBJ2-1; D uncertain. The CDR3 contains 12 residues. V gave up 4 bases and J gave up 10 bases, with 11 bases separating them. Looked up from germline, CDR1 is SGHVS and CDR2 is FQNEAQ. CDR3 DNA: TGTGCCAGCAGCTCCCGGCCCCGAGAGCAGTTCTTC. Its protein is CASSSRPREQFF.

V and J are TRBV7-6 and TRBJ1-1, with TRBD1 matching over 9 bases. CDR1 and CDR2 (germline): SGHVS, FNYEAQ. The V segment lost 6 bases and the J segment 1 base; nucleotides outside the gene matches: 3. CDR3 length: 14 residues. In nucleotides, the CDR3 is TGTGCCAGCAGGGACAGGGGAACGAACACTGAAGCTTTCTTT. Residues: CASRDRGTNTEAFF.

The J gene is TRBJ2-7, the V gene TRBV27; TRBD1 might be the D (6 bases). CDR1 MNHEY and CDR2 SMNVEV come from the germline V gene (reference sequence). Deletions cut 3 bases from V and 5 bases from J, with 14 bases between. This CDR3 has 14 amino acids. CDR3 loop: CASSFSHRVDEQYF. DNA of the CDR3: TGTGCCAGCAGTTTTTCCCACAGGGTCGACGAGCAGTACTTC.

The chain carries TRBV19 and TRBJ2-3; TRBD2 might be the D (6 bases). This CDR3 contains 14 residues. The V end lost 3 bases, the J end lost 2 bases, and 9 bases lay between the germline ends. Per the germline V gene, CDR1 is LNHDA and CDR2 is SQIVND (reference sequence). Here the CDR3 reads CASSMSSATDTQYF. In nucleotides, the CDR3 is TGTGCCAGTAGTATGTCTAGCGCCACAGATACGCAGTATTTT.

The gene calls are TRBV6-1 and TRBJ2-5, with TRBD2 identical over 12 bases. J gave up 5 bases and V 4 bases, and 8 bases lay outside the gene matches. Germline CDR1 reads MNHNS; CDR2 reads SASEGT. This CDR3 has 16 residues. In nucleotides, the CDR3 is TGTGCCAGCAGTGTGACTAGCGGGAGTACGGACGAGACCCAGTACTTC. Encoded protein: CASSVTSGSTDETQYF.

The CDR3 DNA reads TGTGCCAGCAGCCCCCACCTGAGAGCGGACTACGAGCAGTACTTC. This translates into CASSPHLRADYEQYF. The J gene is TRBJ2-7, the V gene TRBV7-2, with D possibly TRBD2 on 5 matching bases. V shed 5 bases and J shed 3 bases, with 17 bases lying between them. The CDR3 loop spans 15 amino acids. Germline CDR1 is SGHTA and CDR2 is FQGNSA.

A single count supports this clone. This chain links TRBV11-2 with TRBJ2-1; D could derive from TRBD1 or TRBD2 (5 bases each). Trimming stripped 4 bases from V and 2 bases from J, with 24 bases between. The CDR3 has 19 amino acids. Germline CDR1 and CDR2: SGHAT and FQNNGV. The CDR3 DNA follows: TGTGCCAGCAGCTCGGCTGGGACCACCGGGACGAAAACCTACAATGAGCAGTTCTTC. It encodes CASSSAGTTGTKTYNEQFF. The entire variable domain, with the rest obtained from reference TRBV11-2 and TRBJ2-1, is as follows: EAGVAQSPRYKIIEKRQSVAFWCNPISGHATLYWYQQILGQGPKLLIQFQNNGVVDDSQLPKDRFSAERLKGVDSTLKIQPAKLEDSAVYLCASSSAGTTGTKTYNEQFFGPGTRLTVL.

V and J are TRBV9 and TRBJ2-2; D ambiguous. This CDR3 comprises 15 residues. V was trimmed by 4 bases and J by 3 bases, leaving 13 bases between them. CDR1 and CDR2 from the germline V gene are SGDLS and YYNGEE. DNA for the CDR3: TGTGCCAGCAGCTATCATGACCCGTACACCGGGGAGCTGTTTTTT. This gives the protein CASSYHDPYTGELFF. Full variable domain (missing parts from reference TRBV9 and TRBJ2-2): DSGVTQTPKHLITATGQRVTLRCSPRSGDLSVYWYQQSLDQGLQFLIQYYNGEERAKGNILERFSAQQFPDLHSELNLSSLELGDSALYFCASSYHDPYTGELFFGEGSRLTVL.

This clone has only one observation. The chain links TRBV4-3 to TRBJ2-7; D might be TRBD2 (7 bases). The germline CDR1 and CDR2 sequences are LGHNA and YSLEER. CDR3 size: 14 residues. V was shortened by 0 bases and J by 6 bases, with 12 bases between the two germline ends. The CDR3 DNA reads TGCGCCAGCAGCCAAGATGGGGGGGCGGGCGAGCAGTACTTC. It is translated as CASSQDGGAGEQYF.

This chain connects TRBV18 to TRBJ1-1; D not resolved. Deletions cut 3 bases from V and 4 bases from J, with 9 bases between. The CDR3 sequence is 13 residues long. The V gene's germline CDR1 is KGHSH and CDR2 LQKENI. CDR3 coding DNA: TGTGCCAGCTCACCGGAATGGTCCACTGAAGCTTTCTTT. It codes for CASSPEWSTEAFF.

The rearrangement links TRBV27 to TRBJ2-7; 7 nucleotides align to TRBD1. CDR3 length equals 16 residues. The trim removed 5 bases at V and 4 bases at J, leaving 14 bases unmatched. Looked up from germline, CDR1 is MNHEY and CDR2 is SMNVEV (reference sequence). The CDR3 spells CASSPVTGRFSYEQYF. The CDR3 DNA follows: TGTGCCAGCAGTCCAGTGACAGGGCGATTTTCATACGAGCAGTACTTC.

The chain links TRBV27 to TRBJ2-3; TRBD2 agrees at 16 bases. The junction had 6 bases not matched to a gene; V was cut back by 0 bases and J by 3 bases. The CDR3 consists of 19 residues. The germline V gene has CDR1 MNHEY and CDR2 SMNVEV (reference sequence). CDR3: CASSLSGGLAGGRTDTQYF. CDR3 DNA sequence: TGTGCCAGCAGTTTATCGGGGGGACTAGCGGGAGGGCGGACAGATACGCAGTATTTT.

V and J are TRBV27 and TRBJ2-3; D not resolved. Trimming removed 6 bases from V and 6 bases from J, with 16 bases in between. The CDR3 loop spans 14 amino acids. Germline loops: CDR1 MNHEY, CDR2 SMNVEV (reference sequence). The CDR3 DNA is TGTGCCAGCAGCCCCACCACGGGTGGGGATACGCAGTATTTT. Amino acid sequence: CASSPTTGGDTQYF.

This clone appeared a single time. The chain recombines TRBV9 with TRBJ2-1; D not resolved. The length of the CDR3 is 16 residues. Trimming cost V 0 bases and J 2 bases, with 12 bases left between them. CDR1 is SGDLS and CDR2 is YYNGEE in the germline V gene. The CDR3 sequence: CASSVGPERPYNEQFF. The CDR3 DNA reads as TGTGCCAGCAGCGTAGGTCCCGAAAGACCCTACAATGAGCAGTTCTTC.